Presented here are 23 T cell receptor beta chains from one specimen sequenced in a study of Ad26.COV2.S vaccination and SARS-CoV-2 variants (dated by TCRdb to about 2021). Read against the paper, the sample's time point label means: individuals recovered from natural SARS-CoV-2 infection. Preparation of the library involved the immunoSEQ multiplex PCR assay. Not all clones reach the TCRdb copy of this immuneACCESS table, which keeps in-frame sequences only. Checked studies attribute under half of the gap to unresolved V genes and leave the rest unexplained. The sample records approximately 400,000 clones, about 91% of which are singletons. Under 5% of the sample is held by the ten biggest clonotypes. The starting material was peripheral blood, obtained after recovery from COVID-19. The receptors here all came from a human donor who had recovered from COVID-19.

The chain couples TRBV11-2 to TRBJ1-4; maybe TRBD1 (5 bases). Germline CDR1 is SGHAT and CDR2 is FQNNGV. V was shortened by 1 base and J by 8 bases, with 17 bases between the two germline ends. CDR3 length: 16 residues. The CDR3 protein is CASSLGWAREKEKLFF. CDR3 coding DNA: TGTGCCAGCAGCTTAGGATGGGCCAGGGAAAAGGAAAAACTGTTTTTT.

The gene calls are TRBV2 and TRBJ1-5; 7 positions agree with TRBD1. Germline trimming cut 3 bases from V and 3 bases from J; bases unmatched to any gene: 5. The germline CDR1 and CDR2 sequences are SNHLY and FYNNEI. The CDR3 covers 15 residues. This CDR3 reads CASSDGQVPNQPQHF. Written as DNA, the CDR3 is TGTGCCAGCAGTGATGGACAGGTCCCCAATCAGCCCCAGCATTTT.

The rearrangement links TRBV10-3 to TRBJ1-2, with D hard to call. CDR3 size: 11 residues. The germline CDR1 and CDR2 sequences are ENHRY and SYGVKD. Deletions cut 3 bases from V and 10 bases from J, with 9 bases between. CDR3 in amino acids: CAISETVFYTF. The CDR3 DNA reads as TGTGCCATCAGTGAAACAGTTTTCTACACCTTC.

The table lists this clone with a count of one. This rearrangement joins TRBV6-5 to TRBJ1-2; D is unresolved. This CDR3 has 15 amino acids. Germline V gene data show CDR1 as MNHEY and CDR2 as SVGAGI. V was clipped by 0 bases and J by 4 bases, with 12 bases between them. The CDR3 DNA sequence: TGTGCCAGCAGTTACTCATCGGGGTTAAGCTATGGCTACACCTTC. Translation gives CASSYSSGLSYGYTF.

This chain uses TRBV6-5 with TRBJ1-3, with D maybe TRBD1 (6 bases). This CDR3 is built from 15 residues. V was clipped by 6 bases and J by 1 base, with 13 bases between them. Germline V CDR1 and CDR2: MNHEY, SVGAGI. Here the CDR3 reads CASSSLQGSGNTIYF. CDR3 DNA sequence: TGTGCCAGCAGCTCCCTCCAGGGGTCTGGAAACACCATATATTTT.

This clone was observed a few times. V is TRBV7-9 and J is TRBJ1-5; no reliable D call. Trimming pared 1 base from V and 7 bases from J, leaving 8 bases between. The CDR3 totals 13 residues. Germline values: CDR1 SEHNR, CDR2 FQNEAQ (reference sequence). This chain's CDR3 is CASSLEGWQPQHF. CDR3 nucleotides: TGTGCCAGCAGCTTAGAAGGCTGGCAGCCCCAGCATTTT.

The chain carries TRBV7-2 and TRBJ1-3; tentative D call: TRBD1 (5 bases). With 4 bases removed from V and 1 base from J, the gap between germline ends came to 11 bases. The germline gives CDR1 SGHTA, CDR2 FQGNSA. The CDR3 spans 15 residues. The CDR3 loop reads CASSSQVGSGNTIYF. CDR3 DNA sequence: TGTGCCAGCAGCTCACAGGTTGGGTCTGGAAACACCATATATTTT.

DNA for the CDR3: TGTGCCAGCAGTTTAGGCGGGGGGAACCTCCACGGGCGTGATACGCAGTATTTT. Protein product: CASSLGGGNLHGRDTQYF. The genes are TRBV27 and TRBJ2-3; 8 bases map to TRBD2. Trimming took 2 bases from V and 6 from J; bases not matched to a gene: 16. In germline, CDR1 is MNHEY, CDR2 SMNVEV (reference sequence). CDR3 size: 18 residues.

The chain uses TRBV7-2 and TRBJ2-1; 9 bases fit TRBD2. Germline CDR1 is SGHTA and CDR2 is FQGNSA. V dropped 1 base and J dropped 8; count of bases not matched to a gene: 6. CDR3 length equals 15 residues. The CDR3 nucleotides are TGTGCCAGCAGCTTAGGCGGGGGGGGTGCATATGAGCAGTTCTTC. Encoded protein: CASSLGGGGAYEQFF.

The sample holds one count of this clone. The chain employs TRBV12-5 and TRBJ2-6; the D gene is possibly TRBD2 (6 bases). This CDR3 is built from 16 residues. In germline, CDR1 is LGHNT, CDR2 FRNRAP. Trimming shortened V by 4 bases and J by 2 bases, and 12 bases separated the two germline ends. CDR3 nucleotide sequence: TGTGCTAGTGGTTCCTTGGGACTGGCTGGGGCCAACGTCCTGACTTTC. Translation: CASGSLGLAGANVLTF.

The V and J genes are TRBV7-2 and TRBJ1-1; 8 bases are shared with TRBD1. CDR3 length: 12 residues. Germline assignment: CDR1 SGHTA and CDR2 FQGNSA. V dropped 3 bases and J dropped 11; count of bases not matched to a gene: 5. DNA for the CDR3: TGTGCCAGCAGCTTCAGGGGGCGCGTGGCTTTCTTT. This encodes CASSFRGRVAFF. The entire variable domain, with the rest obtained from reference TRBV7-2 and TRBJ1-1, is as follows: GAGVSQSPSNKVTEKGKDVELRCDPISGHTALYWYRQSLGQGLEFLIYFQGNSAPDKSGLPSDRFSAERTGGSVSTLTIQRTQQEDSAVYLCASSFRGRVAFFGQGTRLTVV.

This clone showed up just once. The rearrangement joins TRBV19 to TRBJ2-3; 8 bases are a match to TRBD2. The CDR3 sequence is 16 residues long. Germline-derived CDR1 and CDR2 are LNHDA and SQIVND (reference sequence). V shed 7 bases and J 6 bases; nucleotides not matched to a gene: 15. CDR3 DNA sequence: TGTGCCAGTACCCCAGAGACCGGGACTAGGATGGATACGCAGTATTTT. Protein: CASTPETGTRMDTQYF.

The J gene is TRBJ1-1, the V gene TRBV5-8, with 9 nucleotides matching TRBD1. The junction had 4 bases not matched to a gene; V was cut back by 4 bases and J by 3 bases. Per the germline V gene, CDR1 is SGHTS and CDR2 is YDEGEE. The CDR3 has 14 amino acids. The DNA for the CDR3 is TGTGCCAGCAGCGCCGGACAGGGGTACACTGAAGCTTTCTTT. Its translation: CASSAGQGYTEAFF.

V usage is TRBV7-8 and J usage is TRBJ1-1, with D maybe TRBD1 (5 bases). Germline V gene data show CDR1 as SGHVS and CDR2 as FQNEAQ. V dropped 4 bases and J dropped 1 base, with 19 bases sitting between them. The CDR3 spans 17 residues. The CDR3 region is CASSSRLWGVENTEAFF. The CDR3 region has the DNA TGTGCCAGCAGCTCCCGTCTATGGGGGGTAGAGAACACTGAAGCTTTCTTT.

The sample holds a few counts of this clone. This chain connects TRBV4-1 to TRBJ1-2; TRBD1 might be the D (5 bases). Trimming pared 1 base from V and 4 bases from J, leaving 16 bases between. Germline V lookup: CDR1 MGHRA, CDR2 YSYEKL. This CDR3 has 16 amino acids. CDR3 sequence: CASSQGSGVTSYGYTF. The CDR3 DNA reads TGCGCCAGCAGCCAAGGATCGGGGGTGACCTCCTATGGCTACACCTTC.

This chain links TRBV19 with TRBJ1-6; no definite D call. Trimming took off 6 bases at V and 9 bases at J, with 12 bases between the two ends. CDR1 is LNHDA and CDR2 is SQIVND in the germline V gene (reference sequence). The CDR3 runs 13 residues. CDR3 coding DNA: TGTGCCAGTAGGGCCAATCGGGGTTCACCCCTCCACTTT. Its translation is CASRANRGSPLHF.

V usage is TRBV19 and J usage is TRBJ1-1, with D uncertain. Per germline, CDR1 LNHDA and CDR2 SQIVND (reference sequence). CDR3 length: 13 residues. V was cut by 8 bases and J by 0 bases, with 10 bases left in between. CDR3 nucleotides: TGTGCCAGTGGAGGTATCCTGAACACTGAAGCTTTCTTT. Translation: CASGGILNTEAFF.

The CDR3 DNA is TGCGCCAGCAGCCCCGGGACTAATGAAAAACTGTTTTTT. Protein product: CASSPGTNEKLFF. The genes are TRBV4-1 and TRBJ1-4, with unresolved D. Trimming shortened V by 4 bases and J by 2 bases, and 5 bases separated the two germline ends. The CDR3 loop spans 13 amino acids. Germline-derived CDR1 and CDR2 are MGHRA and YSYEKL.

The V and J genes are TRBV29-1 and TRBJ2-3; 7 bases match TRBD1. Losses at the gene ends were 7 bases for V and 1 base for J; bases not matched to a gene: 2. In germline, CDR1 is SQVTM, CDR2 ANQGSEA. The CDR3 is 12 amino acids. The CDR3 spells CSGGQGTDTQYF. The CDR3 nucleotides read TGCAGCGGCGGACAGGGCACAGATACGCAGTATTTT.

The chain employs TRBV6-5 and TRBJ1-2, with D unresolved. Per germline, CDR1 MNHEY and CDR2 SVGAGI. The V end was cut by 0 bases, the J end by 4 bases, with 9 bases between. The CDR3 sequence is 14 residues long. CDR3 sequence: CASSYSSSSYGYTF. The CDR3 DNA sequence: TGTGCCAGCAGTTACTCGAGCAGCAGCTATGGCTACACCTTC.

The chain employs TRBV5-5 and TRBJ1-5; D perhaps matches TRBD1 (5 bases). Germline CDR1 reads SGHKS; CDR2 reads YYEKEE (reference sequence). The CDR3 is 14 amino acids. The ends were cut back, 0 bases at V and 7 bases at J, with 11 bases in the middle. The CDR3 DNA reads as TGTGCCAGCAGCTTGGAAGGGGCGGGGCAGCCCCAGCATTTT. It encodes CASSLEGAGQPQHF.

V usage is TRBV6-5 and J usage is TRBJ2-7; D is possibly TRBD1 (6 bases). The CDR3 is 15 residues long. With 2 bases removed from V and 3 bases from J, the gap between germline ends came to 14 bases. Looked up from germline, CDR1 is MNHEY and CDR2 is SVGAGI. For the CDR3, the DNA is TGTGCCAGCAGTTACGCCACAGGGTTGGGCTACGAGCAGTACTTC. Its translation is CASSYATGLGYEQYF.

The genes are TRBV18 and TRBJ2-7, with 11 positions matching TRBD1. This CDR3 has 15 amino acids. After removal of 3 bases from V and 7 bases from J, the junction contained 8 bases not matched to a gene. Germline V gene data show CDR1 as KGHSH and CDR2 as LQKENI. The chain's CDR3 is CASSPWDRGTGEQYF. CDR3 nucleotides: TGTGCCAGCTCACCTTGGGACAGGGGGACGGGGGAGCAGTACTTC.